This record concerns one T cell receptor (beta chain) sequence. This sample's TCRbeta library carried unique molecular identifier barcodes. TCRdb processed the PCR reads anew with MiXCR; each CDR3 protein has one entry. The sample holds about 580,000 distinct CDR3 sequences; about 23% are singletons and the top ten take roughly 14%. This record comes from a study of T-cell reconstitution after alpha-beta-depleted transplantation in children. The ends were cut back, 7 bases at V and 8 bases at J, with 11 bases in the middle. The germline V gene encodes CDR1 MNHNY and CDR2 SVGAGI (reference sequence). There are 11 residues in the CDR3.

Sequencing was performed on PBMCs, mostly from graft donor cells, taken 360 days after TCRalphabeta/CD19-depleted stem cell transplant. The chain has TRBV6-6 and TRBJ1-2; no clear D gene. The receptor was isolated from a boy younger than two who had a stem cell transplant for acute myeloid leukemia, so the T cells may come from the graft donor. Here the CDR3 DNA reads TGTGCCAGCAACTGGGTCTTGGGCTACACCTTC. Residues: CASNWVLGYTF.